This passage covers 30 T cell receptor beta chains from one sample sequenced in a study of T cell responses to AZD1222 COVID-19 vaccine. This table comes from immunoSEQ multiplex PCR, and its TCRdb copy is limited to in-frame clones, with some not included. The sample lists 60,000 to 70,000 clones, 85% occurring once. The sample consisted of peripheral blood, taken on day 0 of AZD1222 vaccination. The source is an adult in good health.

V usage is TRBV29-1 and J usage is TRBJ2-2; D tentatively fits TRBD1 or TRBD2 (5 bases each). This CDR3 has 14 amino acids. Germline CDR1 SQVTM, CDR2 ANQGSEA. Trimming shortened V by 4 bases and J by 2 bases, and 11 bases separated the two germline ends. CDR3 DNA sequence: TGCAGCGTTGGGCTTGGGGACAACACCGGGGAGCTGTTTTTT. Translation gives CSVGLGDNTGELFF.

The J gene is TRBJ1-2, the V gene TRBV19, with D maybe TRBD1 (6 bases). The germline gives CDR1 LNHDA, CDR2 SQIVND (reference sequence). This CDR3 is 15 amino acids long. Trimming stripped 7 bases from V and 2 bases from J, with 17 bases between. The CDR3 is CASTPRDRTNYGYTF. In DNA form, the CDR3 reads TGTGCCAGTACACCGAGAGACAGGACCAACTATGGCTACACCTTC. Based on the CDR3 plus reference TRBV19 and TRBJ1-2, the full variable domain is DGGITQSPKYLFRKEGQNVTLSCEQNLNHDAMYWYRQDPGQGLRLIYYSQIVNDFQKGDIAEGYSVSREKKESFPLTVTSAQKNPTAFYLCASTPRDRTNYGYTFGSGTRLTVV.

CDR3 region: CATSDPGQGVHNEQFF. For the CDR3, the DNA is TGTGCCACCAGTGATCCGGGACAGGGGGTACACAATGAGCAGTTCTTC. The chain couples TRBV24-1 to TRBJ2-1; 11 bases fit TRBD1. The J segment lost 5 bases and the V segment lost 3 bases, leaving 5 bases of the junction unmatched. Germline-derived CDR1 and CDR2 are KGHDR and SFDVKD. This CDR3 comprises 16 residues.

V and J are TRBV28 and TRBJ1-5; D perhaps matches TRBD1 (6 bases). The V end lost 7 bases, the J end lost 6 bases, and 16 bases lay between the germline ends. The CDR3 has 14 amino acids. Per the germline V gene, CDR1 is MDHEN and CDR2 is SYDVKM. CDR3 amino acids: CASNGPGAGQPQHF. The CDR3, as DNA: TGTGCCAGCAACGGCCCAGGGGCGGGTCAGCCCCAGCATTTT.

This clone has just one count. The chain carries TRBV5-4 and TRBJ1-2; no reliable D call. Germline-derived CDR1 and CDR2 are SGHNT and YYREEE (reference sequence). The V end was cut by 0 bases, the J end by 8 bases, with 11 bases between. This CDR3 is 13 amino acids long. The CDR3 sequence is CASSLVGPGGYTF. For the CDR3, the DNA is TGTGCCAGCAGCTTGGTCGGCCCAGGAGGCTACACCTTC.

In its sample, this clone ranks as medium-sized. The genes are TRBV27 and TRBJ2-7; D perhaps matches TRBD2 (6 bases). The germline V gene has CDR1 MNHEY and CDR2 SMNVEV (reference sequence). The CDR3 totals 14 residues. V lost 1 base, J lost 5 bases, and 12 bases lay in between. The CDR3 loop is CASSLLASAHEQYF. CDR3 nucleotides: TGTGCCAGCAGTTTATTAGCTAGCGCCCACGAGCAGTACTTC.

This clone came up a few times. The rearrangement links TRBV5-1 to TRBJ1-5, with a possible D match to TRBD1 (6 bases). The CDR3 loop spans 15 amino acids. Trimming removed 0 bases at V and 6 bases at J, with 13 bases between. Germline V gene data show CDR1 as SGHRS and CDR2 as YFSETQ. The CDR3 bases are TGCGCCAGCAGCTTGGGTTCCCAGGGGAGTCAGCCCCAGCATTTT. This translates into CASSLGSQGSQPQHF.

The rearrangement links TRBV19 to TRBJ2-1; 8 positions agree with TRBD2. This CDR3 comprises 15 residues. After removal of 5 bases from V and 3 bases from J, the junction contained 6 bases not matched to a gene. Germline CDR1 reads LNHDA; CDR2 reads SQIVND (reference sequence). The CDR3 sequence is CASSPTGGHYNEQFF. DNA of the CDR3: TGTGCCAGTAGTCCCACGGGGGGGCACTACAATGAGCAGTTCTTC. Drawing the rest from reference TRBV19 and TRBJ2-1, the complete variable domain is DGGITQSPKYLFRKEGQNVTLSCEQNLNHDAMYWYRQDPGQGLRLIYYSQIVNDFQKGDIAEGYSVSREKKESFPLTVTSAQKNPTAFYLCASSPTGGHYNEQFFGPGTRLTVL.

This sequence joins TRBV12-3 or TRBV12-4 and TRBJ2-7; no clear D. The CDR3 covers 12 residues. V lost 7 bases to trimming and J lost 2 bases, with 9 bases between them. The CDR3: CASTGPTYEQYF. Written as DNA, the CDR3 is TGTGCCAGCACAGGCCCTACCTACGAGCAGTACTTC.

This chain joins TRBV7-2 and TRBJ2-7; the D call may be TRBD1 or TRBD2 (5 bases each). Germline CDR1 and CDR2: SGHTA and FQGNSA. Trimming took 2 bases from V and 4 from J, leaving 12 bases between them. This CDR3 has 14 amino acids. The CDR3 nucleotides read TGTGCCAGCAGCTTACGGGACGGGGCTTACGAGCAGTACTTC. Protein: CASSLRDGAYEQYF.

The chain carries TRBV5-8 and TRBJ1-2, with TRBD1 identical over 7 bases. V lost 4 bases and J lost 4; bases outside the gene matches: 7. The CDR3 extends over 14 amino acids. CDR1 and CDR2 (germline): SGHTS, YDEGEE. CDR3 sequence reads: CASSAQGRSYGYTF. CDR3 nucleotides: TGTGCCAGCAGCGCACAGGGGCGCTCCTATGGCTACACCTTC.

This chain connects TRBV6-6 to TRBJ1-1; D ambiguous. V was cut by 4 bases and J by 3 bases, with 12 bases left in between. CDR3 length: 14 residues. The germline CDR1 and CDR2 sequences are MNHNY and SVGAGI (reference sequence). The CDR3 protein is CASSFRRRDTEAFF. CDR3 bases: TGTGCCAGCAGTTTCAGAAGGCGTGACACTGAAGCTTTCTTT.

V is TRBV28 and J is TRBJ1-5; D is undetermined. CDR3 length: 12 amino acids. CDR1 is MDHEN and CDR2 is SYDVKM in the germline V gene. V dropped 7 bases and J dropped 7 bases, with 11 bases sitting between them. The DNA of the CDR3 is TGTGCCAGCATAACCACGGACCAGCCCCAGCATTTT. Translated, it gives CASITTDQPQHF.

V and J are TRBV19 and TRBJ2-4; either TRBD1 or TRBD2 may supply D (6 bases each). The CDR3 runs to 13 residues. Trimming removed 3 bases from V and 6 bases from J, with 9 bases in between. Germline CDR1 and CDR2: LNHDA and SQIVND (reference sequence). The CDR3 reads CASSMGGANIQYF. In DNA form, the CDR3 reads TGTGCCAGTAGTATGGGGGGCGCAAACATTCAGTACTTC.

The chain is built from TRBV5-1 and TRBJ1-4; D gene uncertain. Trimming took 0 bases from V and 0 from J, leaving 9 bases between them. The CDR3 runs 16 residues. CDR1 is SGHRS, CDR2 YFSETQ, per germline. The CDR3 DNA sequence: TGCGCCAGCAGCTTGGGGATGTACCCAACTAATGAAAAACTGTTTTTT. The encoded protein is CASSLGMYPTNEKLFF.

This clone was recorded a few times. J is TRBJ2-7 and V is TRBV2; D perhaps matches TRBD2 (6 bases). The germline V gene has CDR1 SNHLY and CDR2 FYNNEI. V shed 5 bases and J shed 2 bases, with 13 bases lying between them. The CDR3 totals 14 residues. The CDR3: CASSMGLSPYEQYF. CDR3 in DNA: TGTGCCAGCAGTATGGGACTCTCACCCTACGAGCAGTACTTC.

This chain uses TRBV10-2 with TRBJ2-7, with a tentative D call TRBD1 (6 bases). The CDR3 length is 13 residues. V was shortened by 6 bases and J by 0 bases, with 9 bases between the two germline ends. Germline assignment: CDR1 WSHSY and CDR2 SAAADI. The CDR3 DNA sequence: TGCGCCAGCAGCCCGGACAGCTCCTACGAGCAGTACTTC. It codes for CASSPDSSYEQYF.

The chain's CDR3 is CASSPEEVRLRSGYTF. CDR3 nucleotides: TGTGCCAGCAGTCCCGAGGAAGTGAGGTTGCGGTCTGGCTACACCTTC. V gene TRBV6-2 or TRBV6-3 combines with J gene TRBJ1-2; D uncertain. The CDR3 has 16 residues. Trimming left V 5 bases short and J 7 bases short, with 23 bases between. Germline V gene data show CDR1 as MNHEY and CDR2 as SVGEGT.

For this clone: Other DNA sequences in this sample translate to the same CDR3. The J gene is TRBJ1-1, the V gene TRBV2, with no clear D. The ends were cut back, 8 bases at V and 3 bases at J, with 7 bases in the middle. This CDR3 comprises 11 residues. Germline CDR1 SNHLY, CDR2 FYNNEI. CDR3 bases: TGTGCCAGCTCGGGAGACACTGAAGCTTTCTTT. This gives the protein CASSGDTEAFF.

The rearrangement uses TRBV28 and TRBJ2-1, with 7 bases matching TRBD2. The V gene's germline CDR1 is MDHEN and CDR2 SYDVKM. J gave up 1 base and V 3 bases, and 6 bases lay outside the gene matches. There are 16 residues in the CDR3. The DNA of the CDR3 is TGTGCCAGCAGTTTTGGGGGGGAGGTATCCTACAATGAGCAGTTCTTC. Residues: CASSFGGEVSYNEQFF.

The chain's CDR3 is CASSLEPTYGYTF. CDR3 DNA sequence: TGTGCCAGCAGTTTAGAACCCACCTATGGCTACACCTTC. V gene TRBV28 combines with J gene TRBJ1-2; D is uncertain. Germline V gene lookup returns CDR1 MDHEN and CDR2 SYDVKM. The CDR3 totals 13 residues. V was pared by 2 bases and J by 4 bases, with 8 bases between.

This clone was observed a few times. The V call is TRBV5-6, the J call TRBJ2-2, with TRBD1 identical over 8 bases. The CDR3 loop spans 15 amino acids. Germline V gene sequence: CDR1 SGHDT, CDR2 YYEEEE. V lost 4 bases to trimming and J lost 4 bases; unmatched junction nucleotides: 6. The CDR3 spells CASSGQGSSTGELFF. The CDR3 DNA is TGTGCCAGCAGCGGACAGGGTTCGTCCACCGGGGAGCTGTTTTTT.

The CDR3 protein is CASSPATGMNTEAFF. DNA for the CDR3: TGTGCCAGCAGCCCAGCGACAGGGATGAACACTGAAGCTTTCTTT. This chain links TRBV3-1 (or the pseudogene TRBV3-2) with TRBJ1-1; TRBD1 matches 7 bases. V gave up 4 bases and J gave up 0 bases; unmatched junction bases: 5. Germline V CDR1 and CDR2: LGHDT, YNNKEL (reference sequence). The CDR3 is made up of 15 amino acids.

This chain links TRBV6-5 with TRBJ1-5; no clear D gene. Per germline, CDR1 MNHEY and CDR2 SVGAGI. V lost 0 bases to trimming and J lost 2 bases, with 8 bases between them. The CDR3 spans 15 residues. CDR3 residues: CASSYSGRGNQPQHF. The CDR3 bases are TGTGCCAGCAGTTACTCGGGCAGAGGCAATCAGCCCCAGCATTTT.

The chain couples TRBV28 to TRBJ2-7; no reliable D call. The CDR3 covers 15 residues. Per germline, CDR1 MDHEN and CDR2 SYDVKM. V lost 5 bases and J 4 bases, leaving 18 bases between the germline ends. Here the CDR3 reads CASSIDLRTKYEQYF. CDR3 nucleotide sequence: TGTGCCAGCAGTATAGACCTAAGAACCAAGTACGAGCAGTACTTC.

The chain couples TRBV19 to TRBJ1-2, with D possibly matching TRBD1 (6 bases). Germline V gene data show CDR1 as LNHDA and CDR2 as SQIVND (reference sequence). The V and J ends lost 6 bases and 6 bases respectively, with 26 bases between them. The CDR3 has 17 residues. The CDR3 loop reads CASRQRQGRIVDHGYTF. CDR3 sequence (DNA): TGTGCCAGTAGGCAACGGCAGGGGAGGATCGTCGATCATGGCTACACCTTC.

The chain recombines TRBV21-1 with TRBJ2-3; TRBD1 is the table's D call and was not checked against the DNA. TRBV21-1 is marked as a pseudogene. The CDR3 has 18 amino acids. The CDR3 region has the DNA TGTGCCAGCAGTCCAAAGTCCCGGGACAGGGGAAGCACAGATACGCAGTATTTT. It encodes CASSPKSRDRGSTDTQYF.

The J gene is TRBJ2-1, the V gene TRBV2; D unclear. V was pared by 4 bases and J by 4 bases, with 2 bases between. The germline V gene has CDR1 SNHLY and CDR2 FYNNEI. The CDR3 has 11 amino acids. The CDR3 spells CASSVYNEQFF. The CDR3, as DNA: TGTGCCAGCAGTGTTTACAATGAGCAGTTCTTC.

The chain combines TRBV5-6 with TRBJ1-2, with TRBD1 matching 7 bases. Trimming cost V 0 bases and J 2 bases; bases outside gene matches: 4. Germline loops: CDR1 SGHDT, CDR2 YYEEEE. This CDR3 is 15 amino acids long. CDR3 sequence reads: CASSLGSGQNYGYTF. CDR3 DNA sequence: TGTGCCAGCAGCTTGGGCTCGGGACAGAACTATGGCTACACCTTC.

Regarding this clone: Other DNA sequences within the sample encode an identical CDR3. The genes are TRBV19 and TRBJ2-7; TRBD1 aligns across 7 bases. The CDR3 loop spans 15 amino acids. Germline V CDR1 and CDR2: LNHDA, SQIVND (reference sequence). V gave up 1 base and J gave up 0 bases; unmatched junction bases: 3. The CDR3 loop is CASSIAGDSSYEQYF. For the CDR3, the DNA is TGTGCCAGTAGTATAGCCGGGGACAGCTCCTACGAGCAGTACTTC.